This T cell receptor beta chain was documented in a study of blood T cell repertoires in COVID-19. Whole-study context: Both acute and convalescent COVID-19 samples were obtained from the United States, Italy and Spain. Sources were T cells, B-cell-depleted T cells, or PBMCs; the material itself was cDNA or gDNA.

The sample holds a few counts of this clone. The CDR3 is 16 amino acids. V gave up 0 bases and J gave up 1 base, with 13 bases separating them. Looked up from germline, CDR1 is MNHEY and CDR2 is SVGEGT. Original methodology: Cell counts per sample came from amplifying reference gene primers. Sequenced by immunoSEQ multiplex PCR; TCRdb stores in-frame clones only, minus some. For V, J and clone size, that table is used; D and trimming come from the DNA. The table shows about 120,000 clones, with about four fifths occurring only once. This chain joins TRBV6-2 or TRBV6-3 and TRBJ2-7, with D possibly matching TRBD2 (5 bases). Material: peripheral blood. The TCR sequence derives from a woman aged 40 to 50 with acute or convalescent COVID-19. CDR3 sequence: CASSYSGIGGSYEQYF. CDR3 sequence (DNA): TGTGCCAGCAGTTACTCAGGGATTGGAGGTTCCTACGAGCAGTACTTC.